This T cell receptor beta chain appears in the sequencing data of a study of STAT5B mutations in CD4+ large granular lymphocyte leukemia. TCRdb's copy holds only in-frame clones and misses some; the assay was immunoSEQ multiplex PCR. The table has 45,000 to 55,000 clones, around 70% seen once. There are a few counts of this clone. The sequence was collected from a human donor in good health. The sequencing sample was made of CD4+ T cells from blood buffy coats.

This CDR3 is CASSGTDYGYTF. CDR3 bases: TGCGCCAGCAGCGGGACAGACTATGGCTACACCTTC. J is TRBJ1-2 and V is TRBV5-1; 7 bases align to TRBD1. The CDR3 length is 12 residues. With 4 bases clipped from V and 3 bases from J, the junction kept 0 bases outside the gene matches. Germline assignment: CDR1 SGHRS and CDR2 YFSETQ.